The 23 T cell receptor beta chains listed next were all sequenced from one sample in a study of shared clonotypes between healthy human individuals. The assay was immunoSEQ multiplex PCR, and TCRdb's table has in-frame clones only and misses some. The sample includes a few million clones, over 85% of them seen just once. Input material: naive CD4+ T cells from PBMCs. As for subset: CD45RA+ positively selected. Receptors were obtained from a man in his late teens or twenties in good health. Some clones in this sample may be carry-over from other donors' samples.

The V call is TRBV29-1, the J call TRBJ2-3; the D gene is possibly TRBD2 (5 bases). Per germline, CDR1 SQVTM and CDR2 ANQGSEA. Trimming cost V 7 bases and J 6 bases, with 20 bases left between them. The CDR3 contains 14 residues. DNA for the CDR3: TGCAGCGCCGGAAGGCGGTTGGACTCGGATACGCAGTATTTT. Its protein is CSAGRRLDSDTQYF.

This chain connects TRBV6-1 to TRBJ2-3, with a weak D call TRBD2 (5 bases). The CDR3 runs to 16 residues. Trimming left V 1 base short and J 2 bases short, with 13 bases between. Germline V gene lookup returns CDR1 MNHNS and CDR2 SASEGT. The CDR3 here is CASSEGVSGLTDTQYF. The CDR3 nucleotides are TGTGCCAGCAGTGAAGGTGTCTCAGGACTCACAGATACGCAGTATTTT.

The rearrangement uses TRBV10-1 and TRBJ2-2; D is perhaps TRBD2 (5 bases). V gave up 6 bases and J gave up 4 bases, with 15 bases separating them. The CDR3 contains 15 residues. CDR1 and CDR2 from the germline V gene are WNHNN and SYGVQD (reference sequence). For the CDR3, the DNA is TGCGCCAGCAGCCCGGGATCCACCCCCACCGGGGAGCTGTTTTTT. Its translation is CASSPGSTPTGELFF.

In the case of this clone: The same CDR3 can be traced to other DNA sequences in this sample. This rearrangement joins TRBV5-1 to TRBJ1-1, with a possible D match to TRBD1 (5 bases). The CDR3 has 14 amino acids. Germline V gene lookup returns CDR1 SGHRS and CDR2 YFSETQ. V was pared by 4 bases and J by 0 bases, with 10 bases between. The CDR3 DNA sequence: TGCGCCAGCAGCCTCGGGACTCTGAACACTGAAGCTTTCTTT. This encodes CASSLGTLNTEAFF. The full variable domain, in which reference TRBV5-1 and TRBJ1-1 provide the parts outside the CDR3, is KAGVTQTPRYLIKTRGQQVTLSCSPISGHRSVSWYQQTPGQGLQFLFEYFSETQRNKGNFPGRFSGRQFSNSRSEMNVSTLELGDSALYLCASSLGTLNTEAFFGQGTRLTVV.

The chain is built from TRBV6-1 and TRBJ2-4; 12 bases fit TRBD1. The length of the CDR3 is 14 residues. Germline V CDR1 and CDR2: MNHNS, SASEGT. With 6 bases clipped from V and 7 bases from J, the junction kept 4 bases outside the gene matches. The CDR3 DNA is TGTGCCAGCAGCGCGGGACAGGGGGCGAACATTCAGTACTTC. Translated, it gives CASSAGQGANIQYF.

This chain uses TRBV6-1 with TRBJ2-7; a possible D gene is TRBD1 (5 bases). The germline V gene encodes CDR1 MNHNS and CDR2 SASEGT. V was shortened by 1 base and J by 6 bases, with 10 bases between the two germline ends. CDR3 size: 13 residues. The DNA of the CDR3 is TGTGCCAGCAGTGAAGGAGAGACAGCCGAGCAGTACTTC. Amino acids: CASSEGETAEQYF.

The rearrangement joins TRBV23-1 to TRBJ2-5; tentative D call: TRBD1 (5 bases). TRBV23-1 is designated an ORF whose function remains uncertain. Trimming cost V 7 bases and J 1 base, with 13 bases left between them. CDR3 length: 14 residues. The CDR3 sequence: CASTPSQGQETQYF. The CDR3 DNA follows: TGCGCCAGCACCCCCTCCCAGGGCCAAGAGACCCAGTACTTC.

The chain couples TRBV27 to TRBJ1-2; TRBD1 matches at 7 bases. This CDR3 is 15 amino acids long. Losses at the gene ends were 5 bases for V and 7 bases for J; bases not matched to a gene: 13. In germline, CDR1 is MNHEY, CDR2 SMNVEV (reference sequence). CDR3 sequence (DNA): TGTGCCAGCAGTCCTTTGGGACAGCTGGCGAGTGGCTACACCTTC. Amino acid sequence: CASSPLGQLASGYTF.

This clone appeared a single time. The chain couples TRBV14 to TRBJ1-4; D is uncertain. Germline V gene sequence: CDR1 SGHDN, CDR2 FVKESK. V dropped 2 bases and J dropped 0 bases, with 10 bases sitting between them. The CDR3 length is 16 residues. CDR3 sequence reads: CASSQQAGTTNEKLFF. CDR3 sequence (DNA): TGTGCCAGCAGCCAACAGGCCGGGACAACTAATGAAAAACTGTTTTTT.

The chain links TRBV5-6 to TRBJ2-3; D is possibly TRBD1 (6 bases). Germline CDR1 and CDR2: SGHDT and YYEEEE. This CDR3 has 14 residues. V lost 0 bases, J lost 9 bases, and 14 bases lay in between. This CDR3 reads CASSLAGAAGTQYF. CDR3 in DNA: TGTGCCAGCAGCTTGGCAGGGGCCGCCGGGACGCAGTATTTT.

The J gene is TRBJ1-1, the V gene TRBV6-5; 10 nucleotides line up with TRBD1. Germline lookup yields CDR1 MNHEY and CDR2 SVGAGI. The CDR3 sequence is 14 residues long. Trimming at V came to 5 bases and at J to 6 bases, leaving 6 bases not matched to a gene. Here the CDR3 DNA reads TGTGCCAGCAGTGGACAGGGGGTCCCGGCTGAAGCTTTCTTT. Amino acid sequence: CASSGQGVPAEAFF.

This chain links TRBV11-2 with TRBJ1-3, with D unresolved. Germline lookup yields CDR1 SGHAT and CDR2 FQNNGV. V lost 1 base and J lost 6, with 4 bases in between. This CDR3 contains 12 residues. CDR3 nucleotide sequence: TGTGCCAGCAGCTTAGCCGCAAACACCATATATTTT. Translated, it gives CASSLAANTIYF.

The rearrangement links TRBV28 to TRBJ1-2; D is possibly TRBD1 (5 bases). Germline values: CDR1 MDHEN, CDR2 SYDVKM. The CDR3 has 16 residues. V was pared by 6 bases and J by 8 bases, with 25 bases between. CDR3 amino acids: CASRLPPNRGGGGYTF. CDR3 in DNA: TGTGCCAGCAGACTCCCTCCGAACCGGGGGGGTGGGGGCTACACCTTC.

The sample holds one count of this clone. The CDR3 nucleotides are TGTGTTGGGGCGGCTAGCGGGATCCACGAGCAGTACTTC. This sequence encodes CVGAASGIHEQYF. The chain links TRBV21-1 to TRBJ2-7; the table gives TRBD2 as D, unverified against the DNA. TRBV21-1 is marked as a pseudogene. The CDR3 covers 13 residues.

The chain couples TRBV5-4 to TRBJ2-5; 9 nucleotides agree with TRBD2. CDR1 and CDR2 (germline): SGHNT, YYREEE (reference sequence). The CDR3 sequence is 16 residues long. With 0 bases clipped from V and 5 bases from J, the junction kept 8 bases outside the gene matches. The CDR3 is CASSLVAGGPRETQYF. The CDR3 nucleotides are TGTGCCAGCAGCTTGGTGGCGGGAGGGCCCCGGGAGACCCAGTACTTC.

J is TRBJ2-5 and V is TRBV7-2; the D gene is possibly TRBD1 (5 bases). Germline CDR1 SGHTA, CDR2 FQGNSA. V lost 6 bases, J lost 4 bases, and 18 bases lay in between. This CDR3 region has 15 residues. This CDR3 reads CASRATVTFRETQYF. In DNA form, the CDR3 reads TGTGCCAGCAGGGCGACAGTCACCTTCCGAGAGACCCAGTACTTC.

The rearrangement uses TRBV30 and TRBJ2-5, with a tentative D call TRBD1 (5 bases). Germline CDR1 is GTSNPN and CDR2 is SVGIG (reference sequence). The CDR3 contains 17 residues. V was clipped by 1 base and J by 5 bases, with 23 bases between them. CDR3 loop: CAWSDPYRSRFSETQYF. For the CDR3, the DNA is TGTGCCTGGAGTGACCCCTACAGGTCCCGGTTTTCGGAGACCCAGTACTTC.

The rearrangement joins TRBV28 to TRBJ1-2; 8 positions agree with TRBD1. Unmatched junction bases numbered 14, after V lost 7 bases and J lost 7 bases. The CDR3 loop spans 15 amino acids. From germline, CDR1 is MDHEN and CDR2 SYDVKM. The CDR3 loop reads CASNQLRTGPGGYTF. CDR3 bases: TGTGCCAGCAACCAACTACGGACAGGGCCGGGTGGCTACACCTTC.

CDR3 in DNA: TGTGCCAGTAGTGCCCGAGACAGGCCCAGAGAGGCAGAGACCCAGTACTTC. Amino acids: CASSARDRPREAETQYF. The chain is built from TRBV19 and TRBJ2-5, with a tentative D call TRBD1 (6 bases). CDR1 and CDR2 (germline): LNHDA, SQIVND (reference sequence). This CDR3 comprises 17 residues. V was shortened by 5 bases and J by 4 bases, with 23 bases between the two germline ends.

The V call is TRBV11-2, the J call TRBJ2-7; 7 bases agree with TRBD2. V shed 1 base, J shed 3 bases, and the junction held 18 bases outside the gene matches. This CDR3 contains 19 residues. Germline assignment: CDR1 SGHAT and CDR2 FQNNGV. CDR3: CASSLVGPAPAGVGYEQYF. In nucleotides, the CDR3 is TGTGCCAGCAGCTTAGTCGGTCCGGCACCGGCGGGAGTGGGCTACGAGCAGTACTTC.

The chain joins TRBV4-3 to TRBJ1-1, with a weak D call TRBD1 (5 bases). This CDR3 has 13 residues. The V gene lost 8 bases and the J gene lost 11 bases, with 21 bases spanning the gap. Germline CDR1 is LGHNA and CDR2 is YSLEER. The CDR3 here is CASGESAPGGAFF. The CDR3, as DNA: TGCGCCAGCGGAGAAAGTGCCCCTGGGGGGGCTTTCTTT.

This chain links TRBV7-3 with TRBJ2-1; 13 positions agree with TRBD2. From germline, CDR1 is SGHTA and CDR2 FQGTGA. CDR3 size: 18 residues. J lost 1 base, V lost 2 bases, and 5 bases had no gene match. CDR3 sequence (DNA): TGTGCCAGCAGCTTATACCGGACTAGCGGGGGTTCCTACAATGAGCAGTTCTTC. Amino acids: CASSLYRTSGGSYNEQFF. The complete variable domain, with remaining parts taken from reference TRBV7-3 and TRBJ2-1, reads GAGVSQTPSNKVTEKGKYVELRCDPISGHTALYWYRQSLGQGPEFLIYFQGTGAADDSGLPNDRFFAVRPEGSVSTLKIQRTERGDSAVYLCASSLYRTSGGSYNEQFFGPGTRLTVL.

Comment on this clone: Other DNA sequences in the sample encode the same CDR3. The rearrangement joins TRBV5-1 to TRBJ2-3; D uncertain. The CDR3 contains 13 residues. The V end lost 4 bases, the J end lost 0 bases, and 6 bases lay between the germline ends. Looked up from germline, CDR1 is SGHRS and CDR2 is YFSETQ. The CDR3: CASSPPSTDTQYF. For the CDR3, the DNA is TGCGCCAGCAGCCCCCCCAGCACAGATACGCAGTATTTT.